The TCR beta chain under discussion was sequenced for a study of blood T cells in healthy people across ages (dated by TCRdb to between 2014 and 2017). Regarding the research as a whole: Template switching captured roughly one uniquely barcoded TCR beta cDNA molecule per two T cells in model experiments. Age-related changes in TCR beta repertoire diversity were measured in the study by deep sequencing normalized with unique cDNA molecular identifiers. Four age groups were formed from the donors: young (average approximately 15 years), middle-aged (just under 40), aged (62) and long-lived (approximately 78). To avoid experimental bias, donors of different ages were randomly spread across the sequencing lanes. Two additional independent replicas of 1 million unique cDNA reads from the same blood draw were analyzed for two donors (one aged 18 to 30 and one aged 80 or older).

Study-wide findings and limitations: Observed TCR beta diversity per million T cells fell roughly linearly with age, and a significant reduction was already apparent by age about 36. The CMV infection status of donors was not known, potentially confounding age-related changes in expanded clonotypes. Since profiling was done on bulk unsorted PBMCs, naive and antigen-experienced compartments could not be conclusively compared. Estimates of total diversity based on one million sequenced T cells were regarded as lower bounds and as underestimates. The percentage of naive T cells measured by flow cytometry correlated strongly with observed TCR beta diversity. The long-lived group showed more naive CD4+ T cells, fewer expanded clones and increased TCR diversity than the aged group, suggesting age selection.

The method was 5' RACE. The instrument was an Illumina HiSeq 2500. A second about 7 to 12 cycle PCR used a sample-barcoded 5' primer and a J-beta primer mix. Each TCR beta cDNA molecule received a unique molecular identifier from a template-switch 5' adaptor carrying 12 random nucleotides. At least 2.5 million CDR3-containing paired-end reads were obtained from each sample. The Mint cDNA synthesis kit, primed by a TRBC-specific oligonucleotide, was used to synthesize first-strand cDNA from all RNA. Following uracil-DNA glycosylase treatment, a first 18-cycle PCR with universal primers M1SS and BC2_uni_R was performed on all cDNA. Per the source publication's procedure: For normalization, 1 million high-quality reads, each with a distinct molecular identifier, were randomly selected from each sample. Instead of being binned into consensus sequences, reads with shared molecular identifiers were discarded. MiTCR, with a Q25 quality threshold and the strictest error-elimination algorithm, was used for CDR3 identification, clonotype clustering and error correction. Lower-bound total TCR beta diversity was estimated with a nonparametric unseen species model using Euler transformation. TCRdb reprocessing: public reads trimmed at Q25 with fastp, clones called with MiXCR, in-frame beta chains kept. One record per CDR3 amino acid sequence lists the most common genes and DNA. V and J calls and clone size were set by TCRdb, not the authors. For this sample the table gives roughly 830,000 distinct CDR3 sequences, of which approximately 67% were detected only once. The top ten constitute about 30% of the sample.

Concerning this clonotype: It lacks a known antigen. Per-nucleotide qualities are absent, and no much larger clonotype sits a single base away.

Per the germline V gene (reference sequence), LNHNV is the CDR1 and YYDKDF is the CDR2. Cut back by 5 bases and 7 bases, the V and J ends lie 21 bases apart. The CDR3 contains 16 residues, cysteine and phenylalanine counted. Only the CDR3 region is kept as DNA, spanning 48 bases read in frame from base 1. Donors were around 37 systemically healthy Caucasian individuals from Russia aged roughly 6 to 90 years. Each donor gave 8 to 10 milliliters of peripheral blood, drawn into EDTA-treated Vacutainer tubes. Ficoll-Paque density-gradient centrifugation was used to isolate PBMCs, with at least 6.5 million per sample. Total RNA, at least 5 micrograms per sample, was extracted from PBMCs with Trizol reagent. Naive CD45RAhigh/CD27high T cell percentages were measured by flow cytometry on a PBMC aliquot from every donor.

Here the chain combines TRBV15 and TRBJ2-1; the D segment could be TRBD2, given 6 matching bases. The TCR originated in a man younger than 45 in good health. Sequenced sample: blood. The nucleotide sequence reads TGTGCCACCAGCTTCCCGGGACTCAAACGAGATAATGAGCAGTTCTTC. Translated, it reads CATSFPGLKRDNEQFF. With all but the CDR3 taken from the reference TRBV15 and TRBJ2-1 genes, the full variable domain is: DAMVIQNPRYQVTQFGKPVTLSCSQTLNHNVMYWYQQKSSQAPKLLFHYYDKDFNNEADTPDNFQSRRPNTSFCFLDIRSPGLGDTAMYLCATSFPGLKRDNEQFFGPGTRLTVL.